The next 10 T cell receptor beta chains were all read from a single sample in a study of blood T cell repertoires in COVID-19. The assay was immunoSEQ multiplex PCR, and TCRdb's table has in-frame clones only and misses some. This table holds about 170,000 clones, around 83% found once. Sequenced: PBMCs or T cells enriched from blood (not recorded which). The receptors stem from a woman aged 45-59 years in a cohort exposed to, infected with or recovered from COVID-19 (not recorded which).

A word on this clone: The sample holds other DNA sequences that translate to the same CDR3. This chain connects TRBV9 to TRBJ2-1; TRBD1 agrees at 7 bases. V lost 0 bases, J lost 6 bases, and 0 bases stayed unmatched. CDR1 is SGDLS and CDR2 is YYNGEE in the germline V gene. The CDR3 extends over 13 amino acids. In DNA form, the CDR3 reads TGTGCCAGCAGCGTAGGACAGGGCAATGAGCAGTTCTTC. It specifies CASSVGQGNEQFF.

The V gene is TRBV6-5, the J gene TRBJ1-2, with D perhaps TRBD1 (5 bases). This CDR3 spans 13 amino acids. Germline V gene data show CDR1 as MNHEY and CDR2 as SVGAGI. Deletions cut 2 bases from V and 6 bases from J, with 10 bases between. The DNA for the CDR3 is TGTGCCAGCAGTTACGGGGGGTCGGATGGCTACACCTTC. Protein sequence: CASSYGGSDGYTF.

The chain links TRBV5-1 to TRBJ1-1; 12 bases match TRBD1. CDR3 length: 14 amino acids. Germline assignment: CDR1 SGHRS and CDR2 YFSETQ. Losses at the gene ends were 4 bases for V and 7 bases for J; bases not matched to a gene: 5. The CDR3 coding sequence is TGCGCCAGCAGCCCGGGACAGGGGGCCGATGAAGCTTTCTTT. Translating it yields CASSPGQGADEAFF.

The chain carries TRBV7-2 and TRBJ1-6, with 9 bases matching TRBD1. The trim removed 5 bases at V and 5 bases at J, leaving 4 bases unmatched. The CDR3 totals 15 residues. The germline V gene encodes CDR1 SGHTA and CDR2 FQGNSA. The CDR3 coding sequence is TGTGCCAGCAGCCCGGGACAGGGAGATAATTCACCCCTCCACTTT. Its protein product is CASSPGQGDNSPLHF.

For the CDR3, the DNA is TGTGCCAGTAGTAAGGAGGTGGCGGGAGTGGGCAGCACAGATACGCAGTATTTT. Residues: CASSKEVAGVGSTDTQYF. The V and J genes are TRBV19 and TRBJ2-3, with 7 bases matching TRBD2. V was pared by 4 bases and J by 0 bases, with 13 bases of the junction left unmatched. This CDR3 has 18 amino acids. The germline V gene has CDR1 LNHDA and CDR2 SQIVND (reference sequence).

The rearrangement uses TRBV7-3 and TRBJ2-3, with D hard to call. Germline loops: CDR1 SGHTA, CDR2 FQGTGA. Trimming left V 10 bases short and J 0 bases short, with 14 bases between. The CDR3 loop spans 14 amino acids. CDR3 loop: CATSIGSSTDTQYF. The CDR3 coding sequence is TGTGCCACGTCCATCGGGTCTAGCACAGATACGCAGTATTTT. Full variable domain (outside the CDR3, taken from reference TRBV7-3 and TRBJ2-3): GAGVSQTPSNKVTEKGKYVELRCDPISGHTALYWYRQSLGQGPEFLIYFQGTGAADDSGLPNDRFFAVRPEGSVSTLKIQRTERGDSAVYLCATSIGSSTDTQYFGPGTRLTVL.

In nucleotides, the CDR3 is TGTGCCAGCAGCCAAGGGGTGGTGACAGTCCAAGAGACCCAGTACTTC. This gives the protein CASSQGVVTVQETQYF. The chain links TRBV3-1 (or the pseudogene TRBV3-2) to TRBJ2-5, with D perhaps matching TRBD1 (5 bases). The CDR3 is 16 residues long. The germline V gene encodes CDR1 LGHDT and CDR2 YNNKEL (reference sequence). The ends were cut back, 1 base at V and 1 base at J, with 13 bases in the middle.

V usage is TRBV11-2 and J usage is TRBJ2-5, with D perhaps TRBD1 (5 bases). The V and J ends lost 5 bases and 4 bases respectively, with 11 bases between them. Germline V gene sequence: CDR1 SGHAT, CDR2 FQNNGV. This CDR3 region has 13 residues. In nucleotides, the CDR3 is TGTGCCAGCAGCCAAGGGGCTAGAGAGACCCAGTACTTC. It encodes CASSQGARETQYF.

The CDR3 is CASSAEQGNYQPQHF. The CDR3 DNA follows: TGTGCCAGTAGTGCCGAACAGGGAAATTATCAGCCCCAGCATTTT. This chain connects TRBV19 to TRBJ1-5; D might be TRBD1 (6 bases). Deletions cut 5 bases from V and 5 bases from J, with 16 bases between. CDR1 LNHDA and CDR2 SQIVND come from the germline V gene (reference sequence). This CDR3 contains 15 residues.

The V gene is TRBV4-3, the J gene TRBJ1-5; D is undetermined. The CDR3 covers 18 residues. Trimming shortened V by 4 bases and J by 0 bases, and 19 bases separated the two germline ends. CDR1 and CDR2 from the germline V gene are LGHNA and YSLEER. As DNA, the CDR3 is TGCGCCAGCAGCCTCTCGAGCGGGGTGGGATATAGCAATCAGCCCCAGCATTTT. It encodes CASSLSSGVGYSNQPQHF.